These 28 T cell receptor beta chains share one sample of origin, sequenced in a study of graft-versus-host responses after intestinal transplantation. Antigens of these TCRs are unknown. Assay: immunoSEQ multiplex PCR; the TCRdb copy retains only in-frame clones and omits some. The sample has 77,000 or so clones, 90% to 95% seen once. The sample was unstimulated CD8+ T cells sorted from spleen or lymph node cells, taken before intestinal transplant. These receptors were obtained from a human donor who received an intestinal transplant.

The chain joins TRBV6-5 to TRBJ1-1; D ambiguous. Germline V gives CDR1 MNHEY, CDR2 SVGAGI. This CDR3 region has 13 residues. V was trimmed by 6 bases and J by 2 bases, leaving 10 bases between them. The chain's CDR3 is CASSAETNTEAFF. The CDR3, as DNA: TGTGCCAGCAGCGCGGAAACTAACACTGAAGCTTTCTTT.

The J gene is TRBJ1-5, the V gene TRBV19, with unresolved D. Germline CDR1 is LNHDA and CDR2 is SQIVND (reference sequence). V gave up 3 bases and J gave up 2 bases, with 8 bases separating them. The CDR3 length is 14 residues. CDR3 DNA: TGTGCCAGTAGTATCTCCGGGGGCAATCAGCCCCAGCATTTT. Its translation: CASSISGGNQPQHF.

This clone was seen a single time. Here the CDR3 DNA reads TGTGCCAGCAGCTTATTAGCGGGAGGGAAAACGGATACGCAGTATTTT. It codes for CASSLLAGGKTDTQYF. The chain links TRBV11-2 to TRBJ2-3; TRBD2 aligns across 11 bases. Germline V gives CDR1 SGHAT, CDR2 FQNNGV. The CDR3 sequence is 16 residues long. The J segment lost 6 bases and the V segment lost 2 bases, leaving 7 bases of the junction unmatched.

This clone was seen once. This chain links TRBV14 with TRBJ2-3; the D gene is possibly TRBD1 (6 bases). The germline V gene has CDR1 SGHDN and CDR2 FVKESK. The V gene lost 3 bases and the J gene lost 0 bases, with 10 bases spanning the gap. The CDR3 is 15 amino acids. The CDR3 region has the DNA TGTGCCAGCAGCCACATAGGACAGAGCACAGATACGCAGTATTTT. Translating gives CASSHIGQSTDTQYF.

The genes are TRBV7-9 and TRBJ2-2; D gene ambiguous. V was cut by 4 bases and J by 6 bases, with 12 bases left in between. The V gene's germline CDR1 is SEHNR and CDR2 FQNEAQ (reference sequence). This CDR3 contains 14 residues. The CDR3, as DNA: TGTGCCAGCAGCTCTACTTTGGTTCCCGGGGAGCTGTTTTTT. Its translation: CASSSTLVPGELFF.

V is TRBV7-3 and J is TRBJ2-1, with TRBD1 as a possible D gene (6 bases). Between the trimmed V and J ends, which lost 4 bases and 10 bases, there was a span of 20 bases. The CDR3 loop spans 15 amino acids. CDR1 and CDR2 (germline): SGHTA, FQGTGA. This CDR3 is CASSSTGTPTGEQFF. The CDR3 coding sequence is TGTGCCAGCAGCTCAACTGGCACCCCCACAGGGGAGCAGTTCTTC.

The chain links TRBV5-6 to TRBJ2-3; 9 positions match TRBD1. V was clipped by 4 bases and J by 3 bases; unmatched bases: 12. Germline values: CDR1 SGHDT, CDR2 YYEEEE. The CDR3 loop spans 17 amino acids. The CDR3, as DNA: TGTGCCAGCAGCCTGAGCTACAGGGGGCGCGAGACAGATACGCAGTATTTT. Its protein is CASSLSYRGRETDTQYF.

The genes are TRBV19 and TRBJ2-7; D gene ambiguous. Germline V gene sequence: CDR1 LNHDA, CDR2 SQIVND (reference sequence). The CDR3 spans 15 residues. Between the trimmed V and J ends, which lost 3 bases and 2 bases, there was a span of 14 bases. The CDR3 loop is CASSIYKDGPYEQYF. DNA of the CDR3: TGTGCCAGTAGTATCTACAAGGACGGTCCCTACGAGCAGTACTTC.

V usage is TRBV7-9 and J usage is TRBJ1-2; D gene unclear. Per the germline V gene, CDR1 is SEHNR and CDR2 is FQNEAQ (reference sequence). Trimming left V 5 bases short and J 2 bases short, with 15 bases between. The CDR3 runs 15 residues. In nucleotides, the CDR3 is TGTGCCAGCAGCCCAGGACCAGGACGGAACTATGGCTACACCTTC. Its protein is CASSPGPGRNYGYTF.

The chain links TRBV5-6 to TRBJ2-7; D uncertain. CDR1 is SGHDT, CDR2 YYEEEE, per germline. The V gene lost 3 bases and the J gene lost 2 bases, with 9 bases spanning the gap. This CDR3 comprises 13 residues. CDR3 protein: CASSSSDPYEQYF. The CDR3 coding sequence is TGTGCCAGCAGCTCAAGCGATCCCTACGAGCAGTACTTC.

This clone is a singleton in its sample. V gene TRBV18 combines with J gene TRBJ2-3, with TRBD2 matching over 7 bases. The junction had 13 bases not matched to a gene; V was cut back by 2 bases and J by 2 bases. CDR1 and CDR2 (germline): KGHSH, LQKENI. The CDR3 contains 18 residues. The CDR3 nucleotides read TGTGCCAGCTCACCATCGGTTGTCTCGCTAGCGGACACAGATACGCAGTATTTT. As protein: CASSPSVVSLADTDTQYF.

The gene calls are TRBV4-1 and TRBJ2-1; a possible D gene is TRBD1 (5 bases). The germline gives CDR1 MGHRA, CDR2 YSYEKL. This CDR3 contains 16 residues. The V and J ends lost 7 bases and 0 bases respectively, with 16 bases between them. This CDR3 is CASTTRQTSSYNEQFF. CDR3 sequence (DNA): TGCGCCAGCACAACCCGACAGACAAGCTCCTACAATGAGCAGTTCTTC.

The J gene is TRBJ2-1, the V gene TRBV5-4, with D possibly matching TRBD1 (6 bases). V was cut by 0 bases and J by 9 bases, with 10 bases left in between. Germline V lookup: CDR1 SGHNT, CDR2 YYREEE (reference sequence). The CDR3 is 13 residues long. The CDR3 DNA reads TGTGCCAGCAGCTTGGGTAAGGGGGTTGAGCAGTTCTTC. Amino acid sequence: CASSLGKGVEQFF.

This chain's CDR3 is CASSAFDRQIPEAFF. In nucleotides, the CDR3 is TGTGCCAGCAGCGCATTCGACAGGCAAATCCCTGAAGCTTTCTTT. The chain combines TRBV9 with TRBJ1-1; tentatively, D is TRBD1 (6 bases). V lost 3 bases and J lost 6, with 18 bases in between. CDR1 SGDLS and CDR2 YYNGEE come from the germline V gene. This CDR3 is 15 amino acids long.

J is TRBJ1-4 and V is TRBV7-9; no clear D. Germline CDR1 reads SEHNR; CDR2 reads FQNEAQ (reference sequence). Trimming removed 1 base at V and 6 bases at J, with 12 bases between. The CDR3 length is 15 residues. The CDR3 protein is CASSLDSGPYEKLFF. The CDR3 region has the DNA TGTGCCAGCAGCTTAGATTCGGGTCCGTATGAAAAACTGTTTTTT. Together with reference TRBV7-9 and TRBJ1-4, the CDR3 gives the full variable domain: DTGVSQNPRHKITKRGQNVTFRCDPISEHNRLYWYRQTLGQGPEFLTYFQNEAQLEKSRLLSDRFSAERPKGSFSTLEIQRTEQGDSAMYLCASSLDSGPYEKLFFGSGTQLSVL.

This chain links TRBV7-6 with TRBJ1-1, with D perhaps matching TRBD1 (6 bases). Germline-derived CDR1 and CDR2 are SGHVS and FNYEAQ. This CDR3 is built from 16 residues. The ends were cut back, 2 bases at V and 1 base at J, with 14 bases in the middle. In DNA, the CDR3 is TGTGCCAGCAGCTTAAAAACAGGGATTTGGAACACTGAAGCTTTCTTT. This encodes CASSLKTGIWNTEAFF.

This chain joins TRBV7-9 and TRBJ1-1; 8 positions match TRBD1. This CDR3 is 18 amino acids long. Trimming at V came to 3 bases and at J to 0 bases, leaving 12 bases not matched to a gene. CDR1 and CDR2 from the germline V gene are SEHNR and FQNEAQ (reference sequence). The CDR3 sequence: CASSFLYPWTGLNTEAFF. The CDR3 DNA is TGTGCCAGCAGCTTCCTCTATCCTTGGACAGGGCTGAACACTGAAGCTTTCTTT.

This chain links TRBV5-1 with TRBJ1-2; perhaps TRBD1 as D (6 bases). CDR3 length: 20 residues. V was pared by 1 base and J by 0 bases, with 25 bases between. Per germline, CDR1 SGHRS and CDR2 YFSETQ. Written as DNA, the CDR3 is TGCGCCAGCAGCTTGATTCCCGGATGGCTACCGACAGGATCTAACTATGGCTACACCTTC. It is translated as CASSLIPGWLPTGSNYGYTF. The variable domain in full, with the rest retrieved from reference TRBV5-1 and TRBJ1-2, is KAGVTQTPRYLIKTRGQQVTLSCSPISGHRSVSWYQQTPGQGLQFLFEYFSETQRNKGNFPGRFSGRQFSNSRSEMNVSTLELGDSALYLCASSLIPGWLPTGSNYGYTFGSGTRLTVV.

V is TRBV4-1 and J is TRBJ2-7; 11 bases fit TRBD2. J was trimmed by 2 bases and V by 0 bases; bases with no gene match: 3. Germline V gives CDR1 MGHRA, CDR2 YSYEKL. This CDR3 is 16 amino acids long. The CDR3 DNA reads TGCGCCAGCAGCCAAGAATTAGCGGGGGGGCCCTACGAGCAGTACTTC. Amino acid sequence: CASSQELAGGPYEQYF.

The J gene is TRBJ2-5, the V gene TRBV23-1, with TRBD1 identical over 12 bases. TRBV23-1 is classed as an ORF, of uncertain function. After removal of 3 bases from V and 7 bases from J, the junction contained 6 bases not matched to a gene. The length of the CDR3 is 15 residues. Written as DNA, the CDR3 is TGCGCCAGCAGTCATTCCGGGACAGGGGGCACGACCCAGTACTTC. Its protein product is CASSHSGTGGTTQYF.

This sequence joins TRBV9 and TRBJ1-1; no clear D gene. The CDR3 totals 15 residues. V dropped 3 bases and J dropped 0 bases, with 12 bases sitting between them. Germline V gene sequence: CDR1 SGDLS, CDR2 YYNGEE. The CDR3 coding sequence is TGTGCCAGCAGCGCCGGAGAGCGGGTGAACACTGAAGCTTTCTTT. It specifies CASSAGERVNTEAFF.

The V call is TRBV27, the J call TRBJ2-3; 9 bases agree with TRBD2. There are 16 residues in the CDR3. Germline V CDR1 and CDR2: MNHEY, SMNVEV (reference sequence). V shed 7 bases, J shed 4 bases, and the junction held 12 bases outside the gene matches. The CDR3 nucleotides are TGTGCCAGCACTCCTATAGCGGGAGTCGGCCCAGATACGCAGTATTTT. Its translation: CASTPIAGVGPDTQYF.

The rearrangement links TRBV5-4 to TRBJ1-1; D gene ambiguous. Trimming took 0 bases from V and 3 from J, leaving 6 bases between them. The CDR3 has 13 amino acids. From germline, CDR1 is SGHNT and CDR2 YYREEE (reference sequence). CDR3 in DNA: TGTGCCAGCAGCTTGGGGACTTACACTGAAGCTTTCTTT. It codes for CASSLGTYTEAFF.

The table lists this clone with a few counts. CDR3 amino acids: CASSTDSNQPQHF. Here the CDR3 DNA reads TGTGCCAGCAGTACAGATAGCAATCAGCCCCAGCATTTT. This sequence joins TRBV6-6 and TRBJ1-5; D gene uncertain. CDR3 length: 13 amino acids. Trimming took 5 bases from V and 0 from J, leaving 5 bases between them. Germline CDR1 reads MNHNY; CDR2 reads SVGAGI (reference sequence).

V usage is TRBV30 and J usage is TRBJ1-2; tentatively, D is TRBD1 (5 bases). Trimming removed 3 bases at V and 7 bases at J, with 18 bases between. CDR3 length: 14 amino acids. CDR1 and CDR2 (germline): GTSNPN, SVGIG (reference sequence). The CDR3: CAWRGVGITLGYTF. CDR3 in DNA: TGTGCCTGGAGAGGGGTTGGGATTACTCTTGGCTACACCTTC.

This clone appeared once. The chain links TRBV28 to TRBJ2-7; 8 positions match TRBD2. The CDR3 contains 14 residues. CDR1 MDHEN and CDR2 SYDVKM come from the germline V gene. Trimming removed 6 bases from V and 2 bases from J; junction bases left unmatched: 6. CDR3 sequence reads: CASSPGRAPYEQYF. The CDR3 DNA follows: TGTGCCAGCAGCCCCGGGAGGGCCCCCTACGAGCAGTACTTC.

The chain recombines TRBV11-3 with TRBJ2-1; TRBD2 agrees at 9 bases. V dropped 5 bases and J dropped 6; count of bases not matched to a gene: 8. The germline V gene has CDR1 SGHNT and CDR2 YENEEA. CDR3 size: 15 residues. The CDR3 coding sequence is TGTGCCAGCAGCCCCACTAGCGGGCGCCTCAATGAGCAGTTCTTC. Translated: CASSPTSGRLNEQFF.

This chain joins TRBV6-5 and TRBJ1-1; no clear D gene. The CDR3 covers 13 residues. The V gene's germline CDR1 is MNHEY and CDR2 SVGAGI. Trimming took off 5 bases at V and 5 bases at J, with 12 bases between the two ends. CDR3 DNA: TGTGCCAGCAGTGAGTCAACTTGGACTGAAGCTTTCTTT. Translation gives CASSESTWTEAFF.